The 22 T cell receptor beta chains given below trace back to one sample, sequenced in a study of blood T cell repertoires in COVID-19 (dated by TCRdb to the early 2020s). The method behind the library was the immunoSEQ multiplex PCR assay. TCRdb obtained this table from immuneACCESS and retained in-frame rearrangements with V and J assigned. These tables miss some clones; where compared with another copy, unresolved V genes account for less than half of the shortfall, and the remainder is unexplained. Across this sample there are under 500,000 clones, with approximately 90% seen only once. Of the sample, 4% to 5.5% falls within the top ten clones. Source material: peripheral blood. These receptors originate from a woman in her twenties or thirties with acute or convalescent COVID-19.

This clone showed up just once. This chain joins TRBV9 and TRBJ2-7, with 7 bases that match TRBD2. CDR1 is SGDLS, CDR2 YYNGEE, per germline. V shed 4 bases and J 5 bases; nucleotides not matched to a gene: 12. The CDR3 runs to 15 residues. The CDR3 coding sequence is TGTGCCAGCAGCCCTGAGCGCGGGGGTTGGGACGAGCAGTACTTC. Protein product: CASSPERGGWDEQYF. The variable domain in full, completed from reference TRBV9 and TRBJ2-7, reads DSGVTQTPKHLITATGQRVTLRCSPRSGDLSVYWYQQSLDQGLQFLIQYYNGEERAKGNILERFSAQQFPDLHSELNLSSLELGDSALYFCASSPERGGWDEQYFGPGTRLTVT.

CDR3 protein: CASSYDRDSYGYTF. The CDR3 nucleotides read TGTGCCAGCAGTTACGACCGGGACAGCTATGGCTACACCTTC. The chain is built from TRBV6-5 and TRBJ1-2, with 7 bases fitting TRBD1. Losses at the gene ends were 2 bases for V and 4 bases for J; bases not matched to a gene: 4. Germline V gene data show CDR1 as MNHEY and CDR2 as SVGAGI. The CDR3 covers 14 residues.

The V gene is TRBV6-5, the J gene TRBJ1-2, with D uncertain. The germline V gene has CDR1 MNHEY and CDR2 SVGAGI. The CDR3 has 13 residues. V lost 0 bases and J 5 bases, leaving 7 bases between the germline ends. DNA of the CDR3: TGTGCCAGCAGTTACTCGAAGCGGTATGGCTACACCTTC. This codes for CASSYSKRYGYTF.

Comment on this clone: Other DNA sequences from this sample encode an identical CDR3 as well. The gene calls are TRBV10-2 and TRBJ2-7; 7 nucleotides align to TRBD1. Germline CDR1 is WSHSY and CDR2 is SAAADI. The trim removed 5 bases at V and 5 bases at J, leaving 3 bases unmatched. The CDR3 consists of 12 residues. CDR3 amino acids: CASSLTGDEQYF. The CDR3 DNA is TGCGCCAGCAGTTTAACAGGGGACGAGCAGTACTTC.

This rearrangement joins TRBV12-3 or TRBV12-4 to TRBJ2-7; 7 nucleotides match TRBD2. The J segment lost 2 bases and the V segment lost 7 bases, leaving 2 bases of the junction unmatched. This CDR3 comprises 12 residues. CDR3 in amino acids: CASTGGTYEQYF. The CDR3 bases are TGTGCCAGCACGGGGGGTACCTACGAGCAGTACTTC.

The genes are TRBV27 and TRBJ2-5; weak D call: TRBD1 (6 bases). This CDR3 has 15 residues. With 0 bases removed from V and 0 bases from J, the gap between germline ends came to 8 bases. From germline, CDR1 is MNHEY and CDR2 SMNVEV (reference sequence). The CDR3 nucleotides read TGTGCCAGCAGTTTATCGTGGGACAACCAAGAGACCCAGTACTTC. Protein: CASSLSWDNQETQYF.

CDR3 in DNA: TGTGCCAGCAGTCTGATAGCGGGGGAGGTCGAGCAGTACTTC. Its translation is CASSLIAGEVEQYF. V gene TRBV28 combines with J gene TRBJ2-7, with TRBD2 matching 9 bases. The V gene end was trimmed by 5 bases and the J gene end by 6 bases; junction bases not matched to a gene: 8. Looked up from germline, CDR1 is MDHEN and CDR2 is SYDVKM. The CDR3 has 14 residues.

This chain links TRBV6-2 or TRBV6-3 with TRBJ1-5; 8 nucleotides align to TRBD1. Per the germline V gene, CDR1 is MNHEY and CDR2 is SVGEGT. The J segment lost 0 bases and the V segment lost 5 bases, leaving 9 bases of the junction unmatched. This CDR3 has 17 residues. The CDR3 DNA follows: TGTGCCAGCAGTAGGAGGGCAGGGGGCTATAGCAATCAGCCCCAGCATTTT. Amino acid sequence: CASSRRAGGYSNQPQHF.

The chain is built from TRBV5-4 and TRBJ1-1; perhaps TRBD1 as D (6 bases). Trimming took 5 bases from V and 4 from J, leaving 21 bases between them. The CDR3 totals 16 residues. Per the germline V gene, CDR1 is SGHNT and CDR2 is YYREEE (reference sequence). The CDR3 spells CASSPAFQGGGTEAFF. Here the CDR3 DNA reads TGTGCCAGCAGTCCCGCTTTTCAGGGAGGGGGCACTGAAGCTTTCTTT.

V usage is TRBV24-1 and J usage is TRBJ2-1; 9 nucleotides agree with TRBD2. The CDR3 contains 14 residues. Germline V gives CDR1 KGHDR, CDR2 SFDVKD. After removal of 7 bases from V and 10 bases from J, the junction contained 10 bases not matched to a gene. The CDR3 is CATSLTSGNGEQFF. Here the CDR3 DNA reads TGTGCCACCAGCCTGACTAGCGGAAACGGGGAGCAGTTCTTC.

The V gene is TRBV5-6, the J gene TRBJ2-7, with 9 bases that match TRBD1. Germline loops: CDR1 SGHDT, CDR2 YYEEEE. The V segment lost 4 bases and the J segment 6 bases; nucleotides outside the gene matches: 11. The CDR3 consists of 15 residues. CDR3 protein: CASSGTGTGISEQYF. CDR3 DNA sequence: TGTGCCAGCAGCGGGACCGGGACAGGGATTAGCGAGCAGTACTTC.

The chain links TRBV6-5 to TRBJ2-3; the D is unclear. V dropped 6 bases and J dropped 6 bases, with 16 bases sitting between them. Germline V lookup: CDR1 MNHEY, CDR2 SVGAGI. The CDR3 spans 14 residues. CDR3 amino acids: CASSLPGDLDTQYF. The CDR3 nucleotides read TGTGCCAGCAGCCTCCCCGGTGATTTGGATACGCAGTATTTT.

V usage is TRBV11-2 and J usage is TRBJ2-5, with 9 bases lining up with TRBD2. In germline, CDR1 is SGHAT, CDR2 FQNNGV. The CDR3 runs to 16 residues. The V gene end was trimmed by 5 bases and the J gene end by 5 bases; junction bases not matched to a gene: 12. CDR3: CASSGVSGGPGETQYF. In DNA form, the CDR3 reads TGTGCCAGCAGCGGGGTTAGCGGGGGCCCTGGGGAGACCCAGTACTTC.

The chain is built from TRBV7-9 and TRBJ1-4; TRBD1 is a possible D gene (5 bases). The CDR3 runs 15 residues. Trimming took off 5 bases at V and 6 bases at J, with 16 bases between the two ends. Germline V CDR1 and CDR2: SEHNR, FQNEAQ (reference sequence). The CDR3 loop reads CASSPARGRDEKLFF. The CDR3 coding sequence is TGTGCCAGCAGCCCCGCAAGGGGAAGGGATGAAAAACTGTTTTTT.

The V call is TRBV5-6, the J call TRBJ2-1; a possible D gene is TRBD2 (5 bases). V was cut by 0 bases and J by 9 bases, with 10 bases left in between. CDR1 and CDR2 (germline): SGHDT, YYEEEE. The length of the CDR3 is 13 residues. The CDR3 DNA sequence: TGTGCCAGCAGCTTGGCTTCTAGCATTGAGCAGTTCTTC. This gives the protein CASSLASSIEQFF.

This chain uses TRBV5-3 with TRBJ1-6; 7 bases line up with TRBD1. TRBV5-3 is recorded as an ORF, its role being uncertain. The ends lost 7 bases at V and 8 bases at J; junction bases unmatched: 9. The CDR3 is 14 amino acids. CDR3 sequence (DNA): TGTGCCAGACCTGTTGGGACAGCGGATTCACCCCTCCACTTT. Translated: CARPVGTADSPLHF.

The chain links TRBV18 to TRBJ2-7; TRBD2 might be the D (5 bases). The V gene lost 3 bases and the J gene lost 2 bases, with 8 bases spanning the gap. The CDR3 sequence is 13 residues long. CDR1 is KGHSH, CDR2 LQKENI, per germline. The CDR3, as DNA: TGTGCCAGCTCACCCTCCGGGACCTACGAGCAGTACTTC. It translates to CASSPSGTYEQYF.

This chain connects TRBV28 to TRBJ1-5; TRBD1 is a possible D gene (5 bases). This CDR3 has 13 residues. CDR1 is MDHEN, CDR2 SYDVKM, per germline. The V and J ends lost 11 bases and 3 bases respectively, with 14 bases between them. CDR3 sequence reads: CAAGGGNNQPQHF. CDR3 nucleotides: TGTGCCGCCGGGGGGGGGAACAATCAGCCCCAGCATTTT. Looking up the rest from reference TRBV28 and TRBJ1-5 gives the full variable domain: DVKVTQSSRYLVKRTGEKVFLECVQDMDHENMFWYRQDPGLGLRLIYFSYDVKMKEKGDIPEGYSVSREKKERFSLILESASTNQTSMYLCAAGGGNNQPQHFGDGTRLSIL.

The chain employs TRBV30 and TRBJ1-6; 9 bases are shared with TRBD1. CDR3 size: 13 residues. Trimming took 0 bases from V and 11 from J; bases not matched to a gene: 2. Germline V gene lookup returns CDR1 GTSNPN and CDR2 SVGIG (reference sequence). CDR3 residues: CAWSVDRGTPLHF. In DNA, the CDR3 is TGTGCCTGGAGTGTTGACAGGGGGACACCCCTCCACTTT.

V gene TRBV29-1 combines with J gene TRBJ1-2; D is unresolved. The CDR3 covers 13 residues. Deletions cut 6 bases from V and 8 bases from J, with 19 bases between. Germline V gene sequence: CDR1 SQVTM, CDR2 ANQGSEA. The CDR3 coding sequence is TGCAGCGTCACCGCCGCGAATCGGGAAGGCTACACCTTC. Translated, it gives CSVTAANREGYTF.

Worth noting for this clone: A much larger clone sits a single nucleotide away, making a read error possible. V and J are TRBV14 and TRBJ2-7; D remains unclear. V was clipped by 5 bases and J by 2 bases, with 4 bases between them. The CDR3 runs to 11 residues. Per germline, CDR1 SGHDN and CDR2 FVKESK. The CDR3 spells CASSRAYEQYF. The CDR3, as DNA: TGTGCCAGCAGCAGAGCCTACGAGCAGTACTTC.

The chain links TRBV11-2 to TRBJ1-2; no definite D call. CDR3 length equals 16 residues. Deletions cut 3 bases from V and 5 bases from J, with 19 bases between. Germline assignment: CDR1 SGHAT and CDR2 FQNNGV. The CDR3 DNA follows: TGTGCCAGCAGCTTGGACCCGGGAGGCGAAAGATATGGCTACACCTTC. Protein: CASSLDPGGERYGYTF.